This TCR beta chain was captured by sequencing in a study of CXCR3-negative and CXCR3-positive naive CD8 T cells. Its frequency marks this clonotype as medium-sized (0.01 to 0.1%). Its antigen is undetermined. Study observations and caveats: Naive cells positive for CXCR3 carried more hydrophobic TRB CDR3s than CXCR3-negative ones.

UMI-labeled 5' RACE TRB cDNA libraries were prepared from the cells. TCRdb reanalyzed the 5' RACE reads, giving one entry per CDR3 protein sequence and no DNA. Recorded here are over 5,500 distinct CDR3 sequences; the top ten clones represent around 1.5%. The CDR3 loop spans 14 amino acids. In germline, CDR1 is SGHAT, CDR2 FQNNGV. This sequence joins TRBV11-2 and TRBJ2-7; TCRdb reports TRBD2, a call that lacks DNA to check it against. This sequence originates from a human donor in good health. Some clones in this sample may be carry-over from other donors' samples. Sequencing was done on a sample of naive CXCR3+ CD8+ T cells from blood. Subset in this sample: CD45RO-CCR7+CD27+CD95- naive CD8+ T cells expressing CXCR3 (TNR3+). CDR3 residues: CASSLTGGSYEQYF. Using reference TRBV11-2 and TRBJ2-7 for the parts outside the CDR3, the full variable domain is EAGVAQSPRYKIIEKRQSVAFWCNPISGHATLYWYQQILGQGPKLLIQFQNNGVVDDSQLPKDRFSAERLKGVDSTLKIQPAKLEDSAVYLCASSLTGGSYEQYFGPGTRLTVT.